Described below is a single T cell receptor (beta chain) sequence and its context. These data are taken from a study of T-cell reconstitution after alpha-beta-depleted transplantation in children. Unique molecular identifiers were incorporated into the prepared TCRbeta library. From the PCR reads, TCRdb called clonotypes with MiXCR, one entry per CDR3 protein. The sample comprises almost 600,000 distinct CDR3 sequences, 25% to 30% of which are singletons, and 36% rests with the top ten. The CDR3 runs to 16 residues. V was cut by 2 bases and J by 4 bases, with 15 bases left in between. The germline CDR1 and CDR2 sequences are MDHEN and SYDVKM.

Source: PBMCs, taken before TCRalphabeta/CD19-depleted stem cell transplant. The source of this sequence is a boy under two years old with Wiskott-Aldrich syndrome, due to receive a stem cell transplant. The genes are TRBV28 and TRBJ1-5, with D perhaps TRBD1 (5 bases). CDR3 loop: CASSLRGGRENQPQHF. As DNA, the CDR3 is TGTGCCAGCAGTTTAAGGGGTGGAAGGGAGAATCAGCCCCAGCATTTT. Full variable domain (rest looked up from reference TRBV28 and TRBJ1-5): DVKVTQSSRYLVKRTGEKVFLECVQDMDHENMFWYRQDPGLGLRLIYFSYDVKMKEKGDIPEGYSVSREKKERFSLILESASTNQTSMYLCASSLRGGRENQPQHFGDGTRLSIL.